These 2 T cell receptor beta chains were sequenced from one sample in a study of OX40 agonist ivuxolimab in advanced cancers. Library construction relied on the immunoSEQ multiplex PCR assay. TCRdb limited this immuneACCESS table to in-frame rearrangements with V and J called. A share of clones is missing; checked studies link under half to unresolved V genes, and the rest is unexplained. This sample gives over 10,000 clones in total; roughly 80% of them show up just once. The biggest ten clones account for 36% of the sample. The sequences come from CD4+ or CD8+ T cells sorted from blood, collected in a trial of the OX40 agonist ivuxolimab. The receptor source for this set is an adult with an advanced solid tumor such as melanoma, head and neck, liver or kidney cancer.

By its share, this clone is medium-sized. Written as DNA, the CDR3 is TGTGCCAGTAGTATAGTGGCGGACTATGGCTACACCTTC. This gives the protein CASSIVADYGYTF. The chain employs TRBV19 and TRBJ1-2; no clear D. Between the trimmed V and J ends, which lost 1 base and 3 bases, there was a span of 6 bases. CDR1 is LNHDA, CDR2 SQIVND, per germline (reference sequence). This CDR3 is 13 amino acids long.

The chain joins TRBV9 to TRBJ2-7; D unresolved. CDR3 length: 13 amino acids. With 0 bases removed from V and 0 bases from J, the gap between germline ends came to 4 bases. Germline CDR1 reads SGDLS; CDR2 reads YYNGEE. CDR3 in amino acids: CASSVGDSYEQYF. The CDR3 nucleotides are TGTGCCAGCAGCGTAGGTGACTCCTACGAGCAGTACTTC.